This T cell receptor beta chain was observed in a study of response to subunit inactivated influenza vaccine. Study-wide findings and caveats: Authors suggested seasonal influenza vaccinations each recruit few new T cells.

A single record per CDR3 protein comes from TCRdb applying MiXCR to the RT-PCR reads. The data hold around 530,000 distinct CDR3 sequences, with approximately 15% observed a single time. Losses at the gene ends were 3 bases for V and 3 bases for J; bases not matched to a gene: 6. The germline V gene has CDR1 SQVTM and CDR2 ANQGSEA. This CDR3 is built from 17 residues. There are a few counts of this clonotype. Its cognate antigen is unknown. This chain joins TRBV29-1 and TRBJ2-3; 16 bases are a match to TRBD2. The sequence was obtained from a man aged 45 to 75 who received an inactivated influenza vaccine. The source material was CD4+ T cells sorted from PBMCs, sampled around 25 months after vaccination. The DNA of the CDR3 is TGCAGCGTTGACGGGACTAGCGGGGGGGCTTGGACAGATACGCAGTATTTT. Protein product: CSVDGTSGGAWTDTQYF.